The 8 T cell receptor beta chains presented below share a single source sample, sequenced in a study of blood T cells in healthy people across ages. A sample-barcoded 5' primer and a J-beta primer mix were used in a second PCR of roughly 6 to 11 cycles. TCRdb fed the 5' RACE reads into MiXCR, producing one record per CDR3 protein. The data contain approximately 580,000 distinct CDR3 sequences, around 24% of them seen just once; the ten biggest clones take up roughly 9%. This sample was also put to use in a study of T cells of mothers and their children.

Specimen: blood. The receptors originated from a boy between 10 and 17 years old in good health.

This chain uses TRBV7-2 with TRBJ2-3; TRBD2 matches at 9 bases. CDR3 length equals 14 residues. The V gene end was trimmed by 1 base and the J gene end by 7 bases; junction bases not matched to a gene: 3. Per the germline V gene, CDR1 is SGHTA and CDR2 is FQGNSA. The CDR3 DNA reads as TGTGCCAGCAGCTTAGAGGCGGGAGGGTATACGCAGTATTTT. Translating it yields CASSLEAGGYTQYF.

The genes are TRBV7-9 and TRBJ1-2; a possible D gene is TRBD1 (6 bases). This CDR3 region has 15 residues. The V gene's germline CDR1 is SEHNR and CDR2 FQNEAQ (reference sequence). Trimming left V 5 bases short and J 2 bases short, with 15 bases between. In nucleotides, the CDR3 is TGTGCCAGCAGCGACCGTGGTACAGGGAACTATGGCTACACCTTC. This encodes CASSDRGTGNYGYTF.

This clonotype was observed a single time. The V and J genes are TRBV25-1 and TRBJ2-1; 7 bases fit TRBD1. The V segment lost 7 bases and the J segment 7 bases; nucleotides outside the gene matches: 7. Germline-derived CDR1 and CDR2 are MGHDK and SYGVNS. The CDR3 has 13 amino acids. This CDR3 is CASTQGGFNEQFF. CDR3 sequence (DNA): TGTGCCAGCACTCAAGGGGGCTTTAATGAGCAGTTCTTC.

This clonotype was found a few times. The rearrangement uses TRBV12-3 or TRBV12-4 and TRBJ2-2, with D possibly TRBD1 on 5 matching bases. This CDR3 region has 12 residues. The V and J ends lost 5 bases and 9 bases respectively, with 10 bases between them. In DNA form, the CDR3 reads TGTGCCAGCAGTCAGGGTCTGCGGGAGCTGTTTTTT. Protein product: CASSQGLRELFF.

The chain has TRBV27 and TRBJ2-3, with D tentatively TRBD1 (5 bases). CDR1 and CDR2 (germline): MNHEY, SMNVEV (reference sequence). V lost 3 bases and J 2 bases, leaving 9 bases between the germline ends. The CDR3 consists of 14 residues. The CDR3 coding sequence is TGTGCCAGCAGTTTGTCGACAGTCACAGATACGCAGTATTTT. As protein: CASSLSTVTDTQYF.

The J gene is TRBJ2-7, the V gene TRBV7-2; D possibly corresponds to TRBD2 (6 bases). Trimming stripped 0 bases from V and 9 bases from J, with 21 bases between. In germline, CDR1 is SGHTA, CDR2 FQGNSA. The CDR3 spans 16 residues. Here the CDR3 reads CASSLAGGGGLVGQYF. Written as DNA, the CDR3 is TGTGCCAGCAGCTTAGCTGGTGGGGGAGGCTTAGTTGGGCAGTACTTC.

The genes are TRBV20-1 and TRBJ1-2, with TRBD1 matching over 8 bases. The CDR3 consists of 15 residues. Germline loops: CDR1 DFQATT, CDR2 SNEGSKA (reference sequence). Losses at the gene ends were 6 bases for V and 6 bases for J; bases not matched to a gene: 15. The CDR3 DNA follows: TGCAGTGCCGTCGATCCAGGACAGGGATTACATGGCTACACCTTC. Protein sequence: CSAVDPGQGLHGYTF.

This clonotype was picked up a small number of times. This chain joins TRBV20-1 and TRBJ1-1; 7 bases line up with TRBD1. Trimming removed 5 bases from V and 1 base from J; junction bases left unmatched: 7. Per germline, CDR1 DFQATT and CDR2 SNEGSKA (reference sequence). The CDR3 has 14 residues. The CDR3 coding sequence is TGCAGTGCTCTAACCGGGACAGCGAACACTGAAGCTTTCTTT. As protein: CSALTGTANTEAFF.